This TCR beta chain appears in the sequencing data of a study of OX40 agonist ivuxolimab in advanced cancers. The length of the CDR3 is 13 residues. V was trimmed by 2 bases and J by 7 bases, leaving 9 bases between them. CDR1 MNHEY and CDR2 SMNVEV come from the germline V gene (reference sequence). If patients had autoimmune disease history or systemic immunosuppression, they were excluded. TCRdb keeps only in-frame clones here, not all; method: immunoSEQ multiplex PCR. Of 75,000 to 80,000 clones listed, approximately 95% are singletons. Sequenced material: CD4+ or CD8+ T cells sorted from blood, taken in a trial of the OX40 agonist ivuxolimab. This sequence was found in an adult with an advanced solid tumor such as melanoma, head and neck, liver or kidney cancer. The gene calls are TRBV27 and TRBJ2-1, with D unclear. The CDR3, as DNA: TGTGCCAGCAGTTTAGGGCAACGTAATGAGCAGTTCTTC. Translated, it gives CASSLGQRNEQFF.